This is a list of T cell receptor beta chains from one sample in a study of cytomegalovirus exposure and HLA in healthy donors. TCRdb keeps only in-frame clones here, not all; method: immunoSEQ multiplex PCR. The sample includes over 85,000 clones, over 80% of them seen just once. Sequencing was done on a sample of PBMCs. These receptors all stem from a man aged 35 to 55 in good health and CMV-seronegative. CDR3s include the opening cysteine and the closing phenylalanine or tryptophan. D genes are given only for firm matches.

DNA: TGTGCCAGTAGTATAGTCGGGCGGGGGGGCGGGACAGATACGCAGTATTTT
CDR3: CASSIVGRGGGTDTQYF
J: TRBJ2-3
V: TRBV19
D: TRBD2

DNA: TGTGCCAGCAGCCAGATAACAGGACCTTACGAGATAAGCTTC
CDR3: CASSQITGPYEISF
J: TRBJ2-7
V: TRBV6-1
D: NA

DNA: TGCAGCGTTGGGACAGGCGGAAACACCATATATTTT
CDR3: CSVGTGGNTIYF
J: TRBJ1-3
V: TRBV29-1
D: TRBD1

DNA: TGTGCCTGGAAAAGAAGGACACTCCGACCTAACTATGGCTACACCTTC
CDR3: CAWKRRTLRPNYGYTF
J: TRBJ1-2
V: TRBV30
D: NA

DNA: TGCAGTGCCATTAAGCGGGGGACCCAGTACTTC
CDR3: CSAIKRGTQYF
J: TRBJ2-5
V: TRBV20-1
D: TRBD2

DNA: TGTGCCATCAGTGAGGAAGGGACTAGCGGGGGGGCCGTCCACAATGAGCAGTTCTTC
CDR3: CAISEEGTSGGAVHNEQFF
J: TRBJ2-1
V: TRBV10-3
D: TRBD2

DNA: TGTGCCAGCAGCGGGAGCTCCTACAATGAGCAGTTCTTC
CDR3: CASSGSSYNEQFF
J: TRBJ2-1
V: TRBV6-5
D: NA

DNA: TGTGCCAGCAGTTCAAATTTCAGGGGAACGACCCAGTACTTC
CDR3: CASSSNFRGTTQYF
J: TRBJ2-5
V: TRBV6-5
D: NA

DNA: TGTGCCAGCAGTTACTCAGGACAGGGAAACTCACCCCTCCACTTT
CDR3: CASSYSGQGNSPLHF
J: TRBJ1-6
V: TRBV6-5
D: TRBD1

DNA: TGTGCCATCAGTGATCCCGGGACTAGCGGTTCTAATGAGCAGTTCTTC
CDR3: CAISDPGTSGSNEQFF
J: TRBJ2-1
V: TRBV10-3
D: TRBD2

DNA: TGTGCCAGCAGCTTCAGGACTAGCGGGGGGGCGAACACCGGGGAGCTGTTTTTT
CDR3: CASSFRTSGGANTGELFF
J: TRBJ2-2
V: TRBV9
D: TRBD2

DNA: TGTGCCAGCAGCTTGACAGGGGCATCCTACAATGAGCAGTTCTTC
CDR3: CASSLTGASYNEQFF
J: TRBJ2-1
V: TRBV11-3
D: TRBD1

DNA: TGTGCCAGCAGTGACCGTACAGGGGGTTATACTGAAGCTTTCTTT
CDR3: CASSDRTGGYTEAFF
J: TRBJ1-1
V: TRBV2
D: TRBD1

DNA: TGTGCCAGCAGCGTAGTTTCAGCGATGGGTACCGGGGAGCTGTTTTTT
CDR3: CASSVVSAMGTGELFF
J: TRBJ2-2
V: TRBV9
D: NA

DNA: TGTGCCAGCAGCGCCCTGGGGGGTCCGAGCTCCTACAATGAGCAGTTCTTC
CDR3: CASSALGGPSSYNEQFF
J: TRBJ2-1
V: TRBV11-2
D: NA